A single sample is the source of the 29 T cell receptor beta chains below, sequenced in a study. TCRdb used MiXCR to reprocess the RT-PCR reads, holding one entry per CDR3 protein. The data show 550,000 to 750,000 distinct CDR3 sequences, over 12% seen once. Input material: memory CD4+ T cells from blood. These receptors were obtained from a female donor in good health, serving as a healthy control.

This clonotype was picked up a small number of times. The J gene is TRBJ2-5, the V gene TRBV24-1; possibly TRBD2 for D (6 bases). CDR3 size: 15 residues. V lost 4 bases and J lost 4, with 15 bases in between. The germline V gene has CDR1 KGHDR and CDR2 SFDVKD. The CDR3, as DNA: TGTGCCACCAGTGACCCCATCACTAGCCTAGAGACCCAGTACTTC. It codes for CATSDPITSLETQYF.

This clonotype was counted ten times or more. The chain carries TRBV7-2 and TRBJ2-3; D is undetermined. This CDR3 contains 15 residues. Germline CDR1 is SGHTA and CDR2 is FQGNSA. V was trimmed by 4 bases and J by 0 bases, leaving 11 bases between them. The chain's CDR3 is CASSSTGRSTDTQYF. Here the CDR3 DNA reads TGTGCCAGCAGCTCGACTGGACGGAGCACAGATACGCAGTATTTT.

This CDR3 reads CASRTGGPVDEQFF. The CDR3 bases are TGCGCCAGCAGGACGGGGGGGCCGGTGGATGAGCAGTTCTTC. The rearrangement joins TRBV5-1 to TRBJ2-1; 8 bases align to TRBD2. The CDR3 is made up of 14 amino acids. Losses at the gene ends were 5 bases for V and 8 bases for J; bases not matched to a gene: 9. Germline loops: CDR1 SGHRS, CDR2 YFSETQ.

Ten or more counts support this clonotype. V and J are TRBV4-2 and TRBJ2-2; D is unresolved. The V end lost 0 bases, the J end lost 6 bases, and 8 bases lay between the germline ends. Germline CDR1 LGHNA, CDR2 YNFKEQ. The CDR3 extends over 14 amino acids. The CDR3 DNA is TGTGCCAGCAGCCAAGATCGTGCATCCGGGGAGCTGTTTTTT. Protein product: CASSQDRASGELFF.

This sequence joins TRBV5-1 and TRBJ1-1, with D possibly TRBD1 on 6 matching bases. V shed 2 bases and J shed 8 bases, with 13 bases lying between them. The CDR3 length is 13 residues. Germline V CDR1 and CDR2: SGHRS, YFSETQ. The CDR3 DNA sequence: TGCGCCAGCAGCTTAATACCAGGGGACGAAGCTTTCTTT. It yields the protein CASSLIPGDEAFF.

The V call is TRBV20-1, the J call TRBJ2-2; D gene unclear. The CDR3 extends over 13 amino acids. V lost 0 bases and J 4 bases, leaving 6 bases between the germline ends. Germline V gene lookup returns CDR1 DFQATT and CDR2 SNEGSKA (reference sequence). CDR3 in amino acids: CSARDRITGELFF. The CDR3 nucleotides read TGCAGTGCTAGAGATCGGATCACCGGGGAGCTGTTTTTT.

This clonotype has more than one count but fewer than ten. The V gene is TRBV3-1, the J gene TRBJ1-4; no reliable D call. CDR1 LGHDT and CDR2 YNNKEL come from the germline V gene (reference sequence). Trimming stripped 8 bases from V and 3 bases from J, with 10 bases between. The CDR3 consists of 13 residues. In nucleotides, the CDR3 is TGTGCCAGCGGCGGTGGGGCTAATGAAAAACTGTTTTTT. Translated, it gives CASGGGANEKLFF.

Details on this clonotype: Because it lacks the conserved phenylalanine or tryptophan at the end, this CDR3 is likely a read error. The J gene is TRBJ2-1, the V gene TRBV7-2; 9 positions match TRBD2. V lost 1 base to trimming and J lost 7 bases; unmatched junction nucleotides: 8. The germline V gene encodes CDR1 SGHTA and CDR2 FQGNSA. The CDR3 is 16 residues long. CDR3 bases: TGTGCCAGCAGCTTAGTCACGGGACTAGCTATGAATGAGCAGTTCTAC. Translation gives CASSLVTGLAMNEQFY.

A few counts support this clonotype. This sequence joins TRBV12-3 or TRBV12-4 and TRBJ2-1, with 9 bases lining up with TRBD2. V shed 1 base, J shed 5 bases, and the junction held 9 bases outside the gene matches. CDR3 length: 17 residues. CDR3 amino acids: CASSLGGAGTSHNEQFF. CDR3 DNA sequence: TGTGCCAGCAGTTTAGGGGGCGCGGGGACTAGCCACAATGAGCAGTTCTTC.

The table lists this clonotype with a few counts. V usage is TRBV5-1 and J usage is TRBJ1-6; TRBD1 agrees at 8 bases. Germline V CDR1 and CDR2: SGHRS, YFSETQ. This CDR3 has 15 amino acids. V shed 4 bases and J 10 bases; nucleotides not matched to a gene: 10. The CDR3 protein is CASSATTGVDSPLHF. The CDR3, as DNA: TGCGCCAGCAGCGCCACGACAGGGGTAGACTCACCCCTCCACTTT.

A few counts support this clonotype. The chain employs TRBV20-1 and TRBJ1-2; 8 bases are a match to TRBD1. The germline V gene has CDR1 DFQATT and CDR2 SNEGSKA (reference sequence). The CDR3 consists of 15 residues. The V gene end was trimmed by 4 bases and the J gene end by 5 bases; junction bases not matched to a gene: 12. The CDR3 sequence is CSATATGEGFYGYTF. Here the CDR3 DNA reads TGCAGTGCTACAGCGACAGGGGAGGGATTTTATGGCTACACCTTC.

The chain employs TRBV7-8 and TRBJ2-2; either TRBD1 or TRBD2 may supply D (5 bases each). There are 15 residues in the CDR3. The V gene's germline CDR1 is SGHVS and CDR2 FQNEAQ. The V and J ends lost 1 base and 4 bases respectively, with 10 bases between them. CDR3 in amino acids: CASSLGDRGTGELFF. Written as DNA, the CDR3 is TGTGCCAGCAGCTTAGGGGACCGGGGCACCGGGGAGCTGTTTTTT.

V usage is TRBV5-1 and J usage is TRBJ2-1; 11 bases fit TRBD2. Germline V gene sequence: CDR1 SGHRS, CDR2 YFSETQ. The CDR3 consists of 15 residues. V dropped 2 bases and J dropped 4; count of bases not matched to a gene: 2. CDR3 loop: CASSFSGGDYNEQFF. DNA for the CDR3: TGCGCCAGCAGCTTTAGCGGGGGGGATTACAATGAGCAGTTCTTC.

The chain carries TRBV9 and TRBJ2-6; 14 bases line up with TRBD2. CDR1 is SGDLS, CDR2 YYNGEE, per germline. This CDR3 contains 16 residues. J was trimmed by 2 bases and V by 7 bases; bases with no gene match: 2. This CDR3 reads CASSGLAGAGANVLTF. The CDR3 DNA follows: TGTGCCAGCTCGGGACTAGCGGGAGCTGGGGCCAACGTCCTGACTTTC.

This clonotype occurred a few times. The genes are TRBV5-4 and TRBJ2-1; the D gene is possibly TRBD1 (6 bases). CDR3 length equals 16 residues. In germline, CDR1 is SGHNT, CDR2 YYREEE (reference sequence). Trimming removed 4 bases from V and 3 bases from J, with 17 bases in between. The CDR3 DNA is TGTGCCAGCAGCCCCGGGACACCTGTTGACTACAATGAGCAGTTCTTC. As protein: CASSPGTPVDYNEQFF.

The chain couples TRBV29-1 to TRBJ2-1, with TRBD2 matching over 10 bases. Trimming removed 7 bases from V and 9 bases from J; junction bases left unmatched: 15. CDR1 and CDR2 from the germline V gene are SQVTM and ANQGSEA. The CDR3 runs 15 residues. The CDR3 sequence is CSAYPGASGRGEQFF. The CDR3, as DNA: TGCAGCGCCTACCCTGGGGCTAGCGGGAGAGGTGAGCAGTTCTTC.

This clonotype appeared a few times. The chain recombines TRBV29-1 with TRBJ2-7; 9 bases are shared with TRBD1. Germline CDR1 reads SQVTM; CDR2 reads ANQGSEA. The CDR3 loop spans 14 amino acids. V shed 3 bases, J shed 4 bases, and the junction held 7 bases outside the gene matches. The CDR3 loop reads CSVDPGQGFYEQYF. The DNA for the CDR3 is TGCAGCGTTGATCCGGGACAGGGTTTTTACGAGCAGTACTTC.

This clonotype was recorded a few times. The chain joins TRBV6-1 to TRBJ2-1; 14 nucleotides line up with TRBD2. J lost 4 bases, V lost 7 bases, and 15 bases had no gene match. Germline V gene data show CDR1 as MNHNS and CDR2 as SASEGT. The CDR3 length is 19 residues. The chain's CDR3 is CASTKDGGLAGAGYNEQFF. The CDR3 coding sequence is TGTGCCAGCACCAAAGATGGGGGACTAGCGGGAGCCGGGTACAATGAGCAGTTCTTC.

This clonotype showed up just a few times. The chain recombines TRBV9 with TRBJ1-1; the D is unclear. Germline CDR1 SGDLS, CDR2 YYNGEE. The V end was cut by 1 base, the J end by 1 base, with 8 bases between. CDR3 size: 14 residues. CDR3 region: CASSVSSQNTEAFF. In nucleotides, the CDR3 is TGTGCCAGCAGCGTAAGTTCCCAGAACACTGAAGCTTTCTTT.

In this sample, this clonotype turned up a few times. The V gene is TRBV4-1, the J gene TRBJ2-4, with D tentatively TRBD2 (5 bases). V was cut by 1 base and J by 7 bases, with 8 bases left in between. Germline CDR1 and CDR2: MGHRA and YSYEKL. CDR3 size: 13 residues. CDR3 sequence (DNA): TGCGCCAGCAGCCAAGCGGGCGGGAACATTCAGTACTTC. Its protein product is CASSQAGGNIQYF.

This clonotype was seen at least ten times. This chain joins TRBV5-6 and TRBJ2-2, with D hard to call. This CDR3 region has 15 residues. V dropped 4 bases and J dropped 2 bases, with 12 bases sitting between them. CDR1 is SGHDT, CDR2 YYEEEE, per germline. CDR3 loop: CASSRYRTNTGELFF. As DNA, the CDR3 is TGTGCCAGCAGCCGATACCGGACCAACACCGGGGAGCTGTTTTTT.

This clonotype appeared many times. V usage is TRBV12-3 or TRBV12-4 and J usage is TRBJ2-3; D gene unclear. Trimming removed 4 bases at V and 2 bases at J, with 13 bases between. The CDR3 extends over 15 amino acids. As DNA, the CDR3 is TGTGCCAGCAGTTACACGGGCCCGCCCACAGATACGCAGTATTTT. This sequence encodes CASSYTGPPTDTQYF.

The chain combines TRBV21-1 with TRBJ1-6. TRBV21-1 is labeled a pseudogene. This CDR3 is built from 14 residues. The CDR3 DNA sequence: TGTGCCAGCAGCATAGCCGTCTATAATTCACCCCTCCACTTT. Protein product: CASSIAVYNSPLHF.

This clonotype was counted only a few times. V usage is TRBV3-1 and J usage is TRBJ2-7, with D perhaps matching TRBD1 or TRBD2 (6 bases each). The germline CDR1 and CDR2 sequences are LGHDT and YNNKEL (reference sequence). This CDR3 contains 17 residues. Trimming took off 0 bases at V and 5 bases at J, with 20 bases between the two ends. In DNA form, the CDR3 reads TGTGCCAGCAGCCAAGATCTTGGATTGGGGGGCGTCCACGAGCAGTACTTC. It codes for CASSQDLGLGGVHEQYF.

This clonotype appeared a few times. Written as DNA, the CDR3 is TGTGCCAGCAGTGCGCGGGGACCGAACACTGAAGCTTTCTTT. This translates into CASSARGPNTEAFF. The chain is built from TRBV6-1 and TRBJ1-1, with D maybe TRBD1 (5 bases). Per the germline V gene, CDR1 is MNHNS and CDR2 is SASEGT. CDR3 length: 14 residues. The germline V and J ends were trimmed by 4 bases and 1 base, with 10 bases remaining between them.

This clonotype was recorded a few times. This sequence joins TRBV4-2 and TRBJ2-2; D is unresolved. Trimming pared 2 bases from V and 1 base from J, leaving 8 bases between. The germline CDR1 and CDR2 sequences are LGHNA and YNFKEQ. The CDR3 loop spans 15 amino acids. The chain's CDR3 is CASSQRDGNTGELFF. Written as DNA, the CDR3 is TGTGCCAGCAGCCAAAGAGACGGGAACACCGGGGAGCTGTTTTTT.

This clonotype has at least ten counts. One end of the junction varies from germline; a read error may be responsible. The V gene is TRBV18, the J gene TRBJ1-1, with no clear D. Looked up from germline, CDR1 is KGHSH and CDR2 is LQKENI. This CDR3 spans 13 amino acids. This CDR3 is CASSPRENTEAFF. The CDR3 nucleotides read TGCGCCAGCAGCCCCCGCGAGAACACTGAAGCTTTCTTT. Supplemented by reference TRBV18 and TRBJ1-1, the full variable domain reads NAGVMQNPRHLVRRRGQEARLRCSPMKGHSHVYWYRQLPEEGLKFMVYLQKENIIDESGMPKERFSAEFPKEGPSILRIQQVVRGDSAAYFCASSPRENTEAFFGQGTRLTVV.

J is TRBJ2-3 and V is TRBV12-3 or TRBV12-4; D not resolved. The CDR3 length is 15 residues. The V end was cut by 1 base, the J end by 0 bases, with 8 bases between. The CDR3 loop is CASSLESYSTDTQYF. The DNA for the CDR3 is TGTGCCAGCAGTTTAGAGTCCTATAGCACAGATACGCAGTATTTT.

V gene TRBV5-1 combines with J gene TRBJ1-5, with 8 nucleotides matching TRBD1. Unmatched junction bases numbered 6, after V lost 4 bases and J lost 6 bases. Germline values: CDR1 SGHRS, CDR2 YFSETQ. The CDR3 has 14 amino acids. CDR3 in amino acids: CASSVTGAGQPQHF. The CDR3 coding sequence is TGCGCCAGCAGCGTGACAGGGGCCGGTCAGCCCCAGCATTTT.